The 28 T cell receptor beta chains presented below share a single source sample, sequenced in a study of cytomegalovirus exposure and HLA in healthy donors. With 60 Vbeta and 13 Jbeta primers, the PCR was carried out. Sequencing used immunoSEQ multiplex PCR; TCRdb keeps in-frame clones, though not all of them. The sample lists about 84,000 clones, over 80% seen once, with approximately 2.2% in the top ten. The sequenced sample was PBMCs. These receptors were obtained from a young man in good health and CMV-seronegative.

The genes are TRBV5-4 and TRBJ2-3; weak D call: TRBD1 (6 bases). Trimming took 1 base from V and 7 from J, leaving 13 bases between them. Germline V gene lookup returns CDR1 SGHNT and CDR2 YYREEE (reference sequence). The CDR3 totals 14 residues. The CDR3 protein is CASSLSQGRYTQYF. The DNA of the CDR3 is TGTGCCAGCAGCTTGTCGCAGGGGAGATATACGCAGTATTTT.

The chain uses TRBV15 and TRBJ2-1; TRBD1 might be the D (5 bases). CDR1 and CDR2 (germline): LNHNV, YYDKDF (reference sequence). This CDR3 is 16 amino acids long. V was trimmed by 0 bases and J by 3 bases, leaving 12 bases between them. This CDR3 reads CATSRDPGKGYNEQFF. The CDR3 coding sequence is TGTGCCACCAGCAGAGATCCAGGGAAAGGCTACAATGAGCAGTTCTTC.

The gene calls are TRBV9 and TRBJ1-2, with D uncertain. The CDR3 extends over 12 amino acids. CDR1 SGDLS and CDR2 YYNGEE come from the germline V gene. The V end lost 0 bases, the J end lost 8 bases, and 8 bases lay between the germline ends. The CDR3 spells CASSVGAGGYTF. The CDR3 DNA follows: TGTGCCAGCAGCGTAGGGGCGGGCGGCTACACCTTC. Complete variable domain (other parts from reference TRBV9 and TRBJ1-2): DSGVTQTPKHLITATGQRVTLRCSPRSGDLSVYWYQQSLDQGLQFLIQYYNGEERAKGNILERFSAQQFPDLHSELNLSSLELGDSALYFCASSVGAGGYTFGSGTRLTVV.

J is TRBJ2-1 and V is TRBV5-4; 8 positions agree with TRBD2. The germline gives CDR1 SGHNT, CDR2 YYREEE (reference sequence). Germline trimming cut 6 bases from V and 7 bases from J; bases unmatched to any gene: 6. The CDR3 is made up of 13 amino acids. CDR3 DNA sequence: TGTGCCAGCACCATCGGGGGGGGAAATGAGCAGTTCTTC. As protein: CASTIGGGNEQFF.

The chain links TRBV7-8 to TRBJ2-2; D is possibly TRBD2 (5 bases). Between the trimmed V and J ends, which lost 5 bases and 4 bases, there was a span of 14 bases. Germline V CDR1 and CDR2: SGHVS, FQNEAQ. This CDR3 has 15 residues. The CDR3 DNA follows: TGTGCCAGCAGCCCGATAACGGGAAGCACCGGGGAGCTGTTTTTT. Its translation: CASSPITGSTGELFF.

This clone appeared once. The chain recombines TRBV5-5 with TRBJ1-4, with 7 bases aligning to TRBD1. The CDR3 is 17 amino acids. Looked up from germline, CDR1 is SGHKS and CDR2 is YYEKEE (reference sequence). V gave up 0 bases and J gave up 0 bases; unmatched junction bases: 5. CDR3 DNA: TGTGCCAGCAGCTTGGTGGGACAGAGGGCAACTAATGAAAAACTGTTTTTT. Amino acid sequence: CASSLVGQRATNEKLFF.

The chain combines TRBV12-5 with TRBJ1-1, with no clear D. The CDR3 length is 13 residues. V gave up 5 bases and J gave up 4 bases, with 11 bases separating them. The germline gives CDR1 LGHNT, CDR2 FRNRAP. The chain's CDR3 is CASGALDSTEAFF. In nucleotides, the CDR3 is TGTGCTAGTGGTGCTTTGGACTCCACTGAAGCTTTCTTT.

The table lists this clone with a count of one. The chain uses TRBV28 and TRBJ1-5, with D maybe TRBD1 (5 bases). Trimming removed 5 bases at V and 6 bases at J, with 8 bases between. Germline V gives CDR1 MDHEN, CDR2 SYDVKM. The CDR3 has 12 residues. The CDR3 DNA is TGTGCCAGCAGTGTCAGGGTTCAGCCCCAGCATTTT. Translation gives CASSVRVQPQHF.

DNA of the CDR3: TGTGCCAGCAGCGGCGTAGGGGGCGCTGGCTACATCTTC. This sequence encodes CASSGVGGAGYIF. The chain is built from TRBV21-1 and TRBJ1-2; the table's D call, TRBD1, has no DNA check behind it. TRBV21-1 is a known pseudogene. The CDR3 is 13 amino acids.

For the CDR3, the DNA is TGTGCCAGCAGTTACCCAGGCCCGGGGGAGACCCAGTACTTC. Its translation: CASSYPGPGETQYF. The chain joins TRBV6-5 to TRBJ2-5; a weak D match, TRBD2 (5 bases). CDR1 MNHEY and CDR2 SVGAGI come from the germline V gene. Deletions cut 2 bases from V and 5 bases from J, with 12 bases between. The CDR3 covers 14 residues.

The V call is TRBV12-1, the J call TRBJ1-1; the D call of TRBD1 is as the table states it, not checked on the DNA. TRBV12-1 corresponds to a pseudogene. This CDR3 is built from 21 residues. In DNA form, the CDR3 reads TGTGCCAGCAGCTTTGCGCCCGAAGTGACCCCAAGCTCCGACATGAACACTGAAGCTTTCTTT. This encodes CASSFAPEVTPSSDMNTEAFF.

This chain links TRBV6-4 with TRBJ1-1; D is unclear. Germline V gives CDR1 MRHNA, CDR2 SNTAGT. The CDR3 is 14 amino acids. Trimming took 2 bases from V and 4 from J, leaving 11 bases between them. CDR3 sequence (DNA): TGTGCCAGCAGTGACGGGGAGGGAGGCACTGAAGCTTTCTTT. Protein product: CASSDGEGGTEAFF.

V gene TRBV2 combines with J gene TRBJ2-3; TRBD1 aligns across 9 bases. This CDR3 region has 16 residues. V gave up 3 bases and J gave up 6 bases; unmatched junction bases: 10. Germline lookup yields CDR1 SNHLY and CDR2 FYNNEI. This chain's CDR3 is CASSDPRQGVGDTQYF. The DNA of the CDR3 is TGTGCCAGCAGTGACCCGCGACAGGGGGTCGGGGATACGCAGTATTTT.

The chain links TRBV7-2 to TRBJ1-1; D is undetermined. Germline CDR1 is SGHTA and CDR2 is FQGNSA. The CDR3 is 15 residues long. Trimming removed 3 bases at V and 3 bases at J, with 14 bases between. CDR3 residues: CASSLGLGRDTEAFF. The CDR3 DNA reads TGTGCCAGCAGCTTGGGGTTAGGGAGGGACACTGAAGCTTTCTTT.

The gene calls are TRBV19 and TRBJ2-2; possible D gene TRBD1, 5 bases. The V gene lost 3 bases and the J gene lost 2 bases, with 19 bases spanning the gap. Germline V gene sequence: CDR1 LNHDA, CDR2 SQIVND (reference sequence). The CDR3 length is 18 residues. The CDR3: CASSIGTGNFFNTGELFF. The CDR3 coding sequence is TGTGCCAGTAGTATTGGAACAGGCAACTTTTTTAACACCGGGGAGCTGTTTTTT.

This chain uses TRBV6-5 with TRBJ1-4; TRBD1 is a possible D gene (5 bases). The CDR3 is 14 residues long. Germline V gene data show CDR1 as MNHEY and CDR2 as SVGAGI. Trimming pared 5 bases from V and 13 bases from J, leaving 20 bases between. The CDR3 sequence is CASSLTRELRTLFF. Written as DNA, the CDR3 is TGTGCCAGCAGTCTAACCAGGGAACTCCGCACACTGTTTTTT.

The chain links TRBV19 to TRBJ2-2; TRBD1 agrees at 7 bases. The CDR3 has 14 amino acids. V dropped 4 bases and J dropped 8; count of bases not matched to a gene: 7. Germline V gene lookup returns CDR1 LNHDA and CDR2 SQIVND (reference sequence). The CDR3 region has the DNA TGTGCCAGTAGTACCCGACAGGGAATGGGGGAGCTGTTTTTT. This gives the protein CASSTRQGMGELFF.

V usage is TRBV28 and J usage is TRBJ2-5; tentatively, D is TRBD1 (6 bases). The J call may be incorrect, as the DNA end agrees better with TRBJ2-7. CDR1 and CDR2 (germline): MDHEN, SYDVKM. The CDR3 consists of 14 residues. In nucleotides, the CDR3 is TGTGCCAGCACGTACGGGACACCCGTCGACGAGCAGTACTTC. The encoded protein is CASTYGTPVDEQYF.

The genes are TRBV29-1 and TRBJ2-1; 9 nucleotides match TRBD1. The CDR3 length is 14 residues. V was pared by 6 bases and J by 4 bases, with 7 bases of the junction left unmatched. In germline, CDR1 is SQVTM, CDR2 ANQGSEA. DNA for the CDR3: TGCAGCGTCCCGGGACAGGGCGCTTACAATGAGCAGTTCTTC. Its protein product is CSVPGQGAYNEQFF.

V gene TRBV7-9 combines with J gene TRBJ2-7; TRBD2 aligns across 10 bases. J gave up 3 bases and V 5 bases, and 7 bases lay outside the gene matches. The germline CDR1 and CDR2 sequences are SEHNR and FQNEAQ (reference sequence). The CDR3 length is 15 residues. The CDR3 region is CASSPGLALSYEQYF. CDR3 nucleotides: TGTGCCAGCAGCCCGGGACTAGCGTTAAGCTACGAGCAGTACTTC.

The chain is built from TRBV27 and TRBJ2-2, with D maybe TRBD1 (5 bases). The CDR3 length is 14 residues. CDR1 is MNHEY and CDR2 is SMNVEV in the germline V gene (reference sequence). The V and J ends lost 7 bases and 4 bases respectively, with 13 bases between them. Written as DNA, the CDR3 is TGTGCCAGCACTCTATCCAGGGTCACCGGGGAGCTGTTTTTT. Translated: CASTLSRVTGELFF.

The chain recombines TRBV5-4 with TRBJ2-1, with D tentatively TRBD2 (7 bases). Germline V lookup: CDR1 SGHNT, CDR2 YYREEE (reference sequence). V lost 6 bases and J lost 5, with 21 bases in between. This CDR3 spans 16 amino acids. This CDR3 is CASILRGGGRNNEQFF. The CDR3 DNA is TGTGCCAGCATACTAAGGGGGGGCGGAAGAAACAATGAGCAGTTCTTC.

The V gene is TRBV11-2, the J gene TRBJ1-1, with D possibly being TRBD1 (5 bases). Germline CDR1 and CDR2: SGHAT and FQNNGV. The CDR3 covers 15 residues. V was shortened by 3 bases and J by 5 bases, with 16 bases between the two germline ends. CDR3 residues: CASSLSREGWTEAFF. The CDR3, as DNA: TGTGCCAGCAGCTTGTCTAGGGAGGGGTGGACTGAAGCTTTCTTT.

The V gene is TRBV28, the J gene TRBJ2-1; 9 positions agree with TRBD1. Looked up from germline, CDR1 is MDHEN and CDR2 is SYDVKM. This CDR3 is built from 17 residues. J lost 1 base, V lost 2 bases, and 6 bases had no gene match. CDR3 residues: CASSLVPGQGSYNEQFF. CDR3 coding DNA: TGTGCCAGCAGTTTAGTACCGGGACAGGGTTCCTACAATGAGCAGTTCTTC.

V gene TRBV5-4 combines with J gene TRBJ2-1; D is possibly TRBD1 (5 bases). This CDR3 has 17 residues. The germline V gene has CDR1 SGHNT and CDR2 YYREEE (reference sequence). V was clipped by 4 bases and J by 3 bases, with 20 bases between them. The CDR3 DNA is TGTGCCAGCAGCCTCCCACCCAGAGACAGCCTCTACAATGAGCAGTTCTTC. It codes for CASSLPPRDSLYNEQFF.

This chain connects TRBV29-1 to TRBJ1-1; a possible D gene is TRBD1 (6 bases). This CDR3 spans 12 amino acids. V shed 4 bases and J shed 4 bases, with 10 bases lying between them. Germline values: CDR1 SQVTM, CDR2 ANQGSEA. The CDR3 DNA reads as TGCAGCGTTGTCAGGGGAACCACTGAAGCTTTCTTT. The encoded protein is CSVVRGTTEAFF. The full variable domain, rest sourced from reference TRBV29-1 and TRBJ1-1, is SAVISQKPSRDICQRGTSLTIQCQVDSQVTMMFWYRQQPGQSLTLIATANQGSEATYESGFVIDKFPISRPNLTFSTLTVSNMSPEDSSIYLCSVVRGTTEAFFGQGTRLTVV.

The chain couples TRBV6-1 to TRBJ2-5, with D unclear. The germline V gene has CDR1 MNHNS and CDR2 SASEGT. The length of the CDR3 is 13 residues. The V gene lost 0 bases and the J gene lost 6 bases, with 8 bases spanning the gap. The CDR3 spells CASSEAERQTQYF. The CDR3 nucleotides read TGTGCCAGCAGTGAAGCGGAGCGCCAGACCCAGTACTTC.

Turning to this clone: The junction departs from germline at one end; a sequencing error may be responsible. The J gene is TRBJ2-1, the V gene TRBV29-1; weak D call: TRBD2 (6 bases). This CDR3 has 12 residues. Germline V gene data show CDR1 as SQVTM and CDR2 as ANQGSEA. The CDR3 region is CSVTPFGSERFF. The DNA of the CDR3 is TGCAGCGTTACCCCATTCGGGAGCGAGCGGTTCTTC.